These 21 T cell receptor beta chains share one sample of origin, sequenced in a study of beta chain features in type 1 diabetes (dated by TCRdb to the late 2010s). Library preparation used the immunoSEQ multiplex PCR assay. The High Capacity cDNA Reverse Transcription Kit was used to reverse transcribe all of the isolated RNA, meaning that expressed TCRB transcripts were what got sequenced. TCRdb obtained this table from immuneACCESS and retained in-frame rearrangements with V and J assigned. These tables miss some clones; where compared with another copy, unresolved V genes account for less than half of the shortfall, and the remainder is unexplained. The sample includes about 160,000 clones, with less than 9.5% observed a single time. In total, the top ten clones hold approximately 0.69% of the sample. Source material: central memory CD4+ T cells from blood. The receptor set was obtained from a man between 18 and 35 years old in good health.

This clone was counted between two and nine times. This sample includes further DNA sequences coding for the same CDR3. J is TRBJ2-4 and V is TRBV5-4; 8 nucleotides agree with TRBD2. This CDR3 contains 15 residues. Germline loops: CDR1 SGHNT, CDR2 YYREEE (reference sequence). V dropped 0 bases and J dropped 2; count of bases not matched to a gene: 1. The CDR3 sequence is CASSLAGGSKNIQYF. The CDR3 bases are TGTGCCAGCAGCTTGGCGGGGGGGTCCAAAAACATTCAGTACTTC.

There are many counts of this clone. The chain carries TRBV7-9 and TRBJ2-6; D remains ambiguous. Germline V CDR1 and CDR2: SEHNR, FQNEAQ (reference sequence). This CDR3 contains 15 residues. The V and J ends lost 3 bases and 0 bases respectively, with 6 bases between them. This chain's CDR3 is CASSLGDSGANVLTF. As DNA, the CDR3 is TGTGCCAGCAGCTTGGGCGACTCTGGGGCCAACGTCCTGACTTTC. Full variable domain (rest looked up from reference TRBV7-9 and TRBJ2-6): DTGVSQNPRHKITKRGQNVTFRCDPISEHNRLYWYRQTLGQGPEFLTYFQNEAQLEKSRLLSDRFSAERPKGSFSTLEIQRTEQGDSAMYLCASSLGDSGANVLTFGAGSRLTVL.

V gene TRBV29-1 combines with J gene TRBJ2-5, with 10 bases identical to TRBD2. CDR3 size: 15 residues. Germline V gene data show CDR1 as SQVTM and CDR2 as ANQGSEA. Unmatched junction bases numbered 10, after V lost 7 bases and J lost 2 bases. The CDR3 bases are TGCAGCGCGAACGGTCTAGCGGGGGCACAAGAGACCCAGTACTTC. Protein: CSANGLAGAQETQYF.

Only a few counts were recorded for this clone. CDR3 region: CATSSGMEGDRDTQYF. The CDR3 DNA reads TGTGCCACCAGCAGCGGTATGGAGGGCGACCGAGATACGCAGTATTTT. This chain uses TRBV15 with TRBJ2-3; possibly TRBD2 for D (6 bases). The ends were cut back, 3 bases at V and 5 bases at J, with 18 bases in the middle. The CDR3 covers 16 residues. Germline CDR1 is LNHNV and CDR2 is YYDKDF (reference sequence).

A remark on this clone: Possible read error: a much larger clone is one base away. This chain joins TRBV7-3 and TRBJ2-5; TRBD2 is a possible D gene (5 bases). The CDR3 length is 13 residues. Per the germline V gene, CDR1 is SGHTA and CDR2 is FQGTGA. Trimming removed 3 bases at V and 1 base at J, with 6 bases between. CDR3 loop: CASSFGVQETQYF. In DNA, the CDR3 is TGTGCCAGCAGCTTCGGGGTCCAAGAGACCCAGTACTTC.

This chain joins TRBV30 and TRBJ1-1; D gene unclear. Germline V lookup: CDR1 GTSNPN, CDR2 SVGIG (reference sequence). V was pared by 5 bases and J by 2 bases, with 9 bases between. CDR3 size: 12 residues. The CDR3 DNA reads as TGTGCCTGGCAGCTGACAAACACTGAAGCTTTCTTT. Translating it yields CAWQLTNTEAFF.

In this sample, this clone turned up a few times. The rearrangement links TRBV11-1 to TRBJ2-4, with 9 bases fitting TRBD1. The CDR3 consists of 15 residues. With V trimmed by 4 bases and J by 9 bases, 10 bases remained unmatched. Germline CDR1 and CDR2: SGHAT and FQDESV (reference sequence). In DNA, the CDR3 is TGTGCCAGCAGCTCGAGGGACAGGGCCTCGGGCATTCAGTACTTC. Its translation is CASSSRDRASGIQYF.

The chain uses TRBV9 and TRBJ2-4, with 7 bases identical to TRBD1. Per germline, CDR1 SGDLS and CDR2 YYNGEE. Trimming removed 3 bases from V and 3 bases from J; junction bases left unmatched: 6. CDR3 length: 15 residues. CDR3 in amino acids: CASSDRGTGKNIQYF. The CDR3 DNA sequence: TGTGCCAGCAGCGACAGGGGTACTGGCAAAAACATTCAGTACTTC.

This clone was detected a few times. V usage is TRBV6-5 and J usage is TRBJ2-3; 11 positions match TRBD1. This CDR3 is 15 amino acids long. Germline-derived CDR1 and CDR2 are MNHEY and SVGAGI. V shed 0 bases and J 4 bases; nucleotides not matched to a gene: 0. CDR3 sequence: CASSYSGQGADTQYF. As DNA, the CDR3 is TGTGCCAGCAGTTACTCGGGACAGGGGGCAGATACGCAGTATTTT.

Only a few counts were recorded for this clone. CDR3 region: CASSSKSISTDTQYF. CDR3 nucleotides: TGTGCCAGCAGCTCCAAGAGTATAAGCACAGATACGCAGTATTTT. The rearrangement links TRBV7-2 to TRBJ2-3; D call uncertain. The germline CDR1 and CDR2 sequences are SGHTA and FQGNSA. V was clipped by 4 bases and J by 0 bases, with 11 bases between them. The CDR3 runs to 15 residues. The full variable domain, its missing parts supplied by reference TRBV7-2 and TRBJ2-3, is GAGVSQSPSNKVTEKGKDVELRCDPISGHTALYWYRQSLGQGLEFLIYFQGNSAPDKSGLPSDRFSAERTGGSVSTLTIQRTQQEDSAVYLCASSSKSISTDTQYFGPGTRLTVL.

V and J are TRBV5-4 and TRBJ2-7; 7 nucleotides line up with TRBD2. This CDR3 contains 14 residues. Germline V CDR1 and CDR2: SGHNT, YYREEE (reference sequence). With 3 bases clipped from V and 4 bases from J, the junction kept 7 bases outside the gene matches. This CDR3 is CASSSQTSQYEQYF. CDR3 sequence (DNA): TGTGCCAGCAGCTCGCAGACTAGCCAGTACGAGCAGTACTTC. The full variable domain, rest sourced from reference TRBV5-4 and TRBJ2-7, is ETGVTQSPTHLIKTRGQQVTLRCSSQSGHNTVSWYQQALGQGPQFIFQYYREEENGRGNFPPRFSGLQFPNYSSELNVNALELDDSALYLCASSSQTSQYEQYFGPGTRLTVT.

J is TRBJ1-5 and V is TRBV6-5, with 8 bases that match TRBD1. J gave up 5 bases and V 5 bases, and 2 bases lay outside the gene matches. The CDR3 has 13 residues. The V gene's germline CDR1 is MNHEY and CDR2 SVGAGI. CDR3: CASSEQGDQPQHF. Here the CDR3 DNA reads TGTGCCAGCAGTGAACAGGGGGATCAGCCCCAGCATTTT.

This clone turned up a few times. The chain carries TRBV19 and TRBJ2-2, with 9 bases lining up with TRBD1. J was trimmed by 6 bases and V by 5 bases; bases with no gene match: 7. Germline V lookup: CDR1 LNHDA, CDR2 SQIVND (reference sequence). CDR3 length: 15 amino acids. The CDR3 DNA is TGTGCCAGTAGTGGACAGGGGAAACCGGCCGGGGAGCTGTTTTTT. This gives the protein CASSGQGKPAGELFF.

The chain carries TRBV4-3 and TRBJ1-5; D unresolved. Per germline, CDR1 LGHNA and CDR2 YSLEER. The length of the CDR3 is 16 residues. V gave up 0 bases and J gave up 5 bases, with 14 bases separating them. In DNA, the CDR3 is TGCGCCAGCAGCCAAGAGTCTGGCCTACGGGATCAGCCCCAGCATTTT. Amino acid sequence: CASSQESGLRDQPQHF.

The J gene is TRBJ1-1, the V gene TRBV5-6, with 7 bases matching TRBD1. The CDR3 covers 14 residues. Looked up from germline, CDR1 is SGHDT and CDR2 is YYEEEE. Trimming removed 1 base from V and 6 bases from J; junction bases left unmatched: 6. The CDR3 protein is CASSLYNRGAEAFF. CDR3 in DNA: TGTGCCAGCAGCTTGTATAACAGGGGCGCTGAAGCTTTCTTT. The variable domain in full, completed from reference TRBV5-6 and TRBJ1-1, reads DAGVTQSPTHLIKTRGQQVTLRCSPKSGHDTVSWYQQALGQGPQFIFQYYEEEERQRGNFPDRFSGHQFPNYSSELNVNALLLGDSALYLCASSLYNRGAEAFFGQGTRLTVV.

V is TRBV14 and J is TRBJ1-2; 9 bases agree with TRBD1. CDR1 is SGHDN, CDR2 FVKESK, per germline. The V and J ends lost 1 base and 9 bases, in that order; junction bases with no gene match: 6. The CDR3 spans 14 residues. CDR3 sequence reads: CASSQGDRVGSYTF. In DNA form, the CDR3 reads TGTGCCAGCAGCCAAGGGGACAGGGTTGGTAGCTACACCTTC.

This clone has more than one count but fewer than ten. The rearrangement uses TRBV5-5 and TRBJ1-2; 9 bases fit TRBD1. Trimming at V came to 2 bases and at J to 0 bases, leaving 2 bases not matched to a gene. This CDR3 region has 15 residues. Germline V gives CDR1 SGHKS, CDR2 YYEKEE (reference sequence). The CDR3 DNA sequence: TGTGCCAGCAGCTTCGGGACAGGGACTAACTATGGCTACACCTTC. Translation gives CASSFGTGTNYGYTF.

This clone was counted between two and nine times. The chain has TRBV5-1 and TRBJ2-1; D possibly corresponds to TRBD2 (5 bases). CDR3 length: 13 residues. V gave up 5 bases and J gave up 4 bases, with 10 bases separating them. CDR1 and CDR2 from the germline V gene are SGHRS and YFSETQ. CDR3 coding DNA: TGCGCCAGCAGTTGGACTGGGTACAATGAGCAGTTCTTC. The encoded protein is CASSWTGYNEQFF.

V gene TRBV18 combines with J gene TRBJ2-5; D not resolved. CDR3 length: 13 residues. V lost 3 bases and J lost 3, with 8 bases in between. Germline V gene data show CDR1 as KGHSH and CDR2 as LQKENI. The CDR3 DNA follows: TGTGCCAGCTCACCGGCCAGTAAAGAGACCCAGTACTTC. This sequence encodes CASSPASKETQYF.

This clone was observed many times. This sequence joins TRBV28 and TRBJ2-7; 11 nucleotides align to TRBD2. Germline CDR1 MDHEN, CDR2 SYDVKM. The CDR3 spans 14 residues. The V and J ends lost 6 bases and 1 base, in that order; junction bases with no gene match: 2. CDR3 sequence: CASSGTSGSYEQYF. The CDR3 DNA follows: TGTGCCAGCAGCGGGACTAGCGGATCCTACGAGCAGTACTTC.

This clone was seen a few times. The gene calls are TRBV7-2 and TRBJ1-5; possibly TRBD1 for D (6 bases). Trimming cost V 5 bases and J 7 bases, with 21 bases left between them. Germline CDR1 is SGHTA and CDR2 is FQGNSA. The CDR3 is made up of 16 amino acids. The CDR3 DNA reads as TGTGCCAGCAGCCGTCAAACAGGGCCTAACGGGCAGCCCCAGCATTTT. Translating it yields CASSRQTGPNGQPQHF.